The rows below give T cell receptor beta chains drawn from one sample of a study of blood T cell repertoires in COVID-19. Profiling relied on immunoSEQ multiplex PCR, and the TCRdb table lists in-frame clones only, not all of them. The table includes about 110,000 clones, under 90% detected once. Sequencing used peripheral blood. These TCRs come from a woman aged 50 to 65 with acute or convalescent COVID-19. The CDR3 runs from the conserved cysteine through the conserved F or W. A D gene is named only where the DNA matches it firmly. Only some rows state a clone size, as once, few, many or a class for expanded clones.

d_call: .
j_call: TRBJ1-6
clone_size: .
cdr3_length: 15
v_call: TRBV28
cdr3_aa: CASSPWGQGNSPLHF
cdr3_nt: TGTGCCAGCAGTCCCTGGGGGCAGGGAAATTCACCCCTCCACTTT

d_call: TRBD1
j_call: TRBJ1-2
clone_size: .
cdr3_length: 11
v_call: TRBV28
cdr3_aa: CASSSDRINTF
cdr3_nt: TGTGCCAGCAGTTCGGACAGGATCAACACCTTC

d_call: TRBD1
j_call: TRBJ1-4
clone_size: once
cdr3_length: 14
v_call: TRBV2
cdr3_aa: CASREDRGNEKLFF
cdr3_nt: TGTGCCAGCAGAGAAGACAGGGGGAATGAAAAACTGTTTTTT

d_call: .
j_call: TRBJ1-5
clone_size: .
cdr3_length: 16
v_call: TRBV15
cdr3_aa: CATSTPGTSGYQPQHF
cdr3_nt: TGTGCCACCAGCACCCCGGGGACTTCGGGGTATCAGCCCCAGCATTTT

d_call: .
j_call: TRBJ1-1
clone_size: .
cdr3_length: 18
v_call: TRBV4-1
cdr3_aa: CASSQDLPGRGMNTEAFF
cdr3_nt: TGCGCCAGCAGCCAAGATTTACCGGGTCGAGGGATGAACACTGAAGCTTTCTTT

d_call: .
j_call: TRBJ1-3
clone_size: .
cdr3_length: 13
v_call: TRBV19
cdr3_aa: CASTGRGGNTIYF
cdr3_nt: TGTGCCAGTACCGGACGAGGGGGAAACACCATATATTTT

d_call: TRBD2
j_call: TRBJ2-3
clone_size: .
cdr3_length: 20
v_call: TRBV4-1
cdr3_aa: CASSPLTKAPSGGITDTQYF
cdr3_nt: TGCGCCAGCAGCCCTCTAACCAAGGCCCCCAGCGGGGGAATCACAGATACGCAGTATTTT

d_call: .
j_call: TRBJ1-4
clone_size: .
cdr3_length: 16
v_call: TRBV6-1
cdr3_aa: CASSELGGGAAEKLFF
cdr3_nt: TGTGCCAGCAGTGAGCTTGGGGGGGGCGCTGCGGAAAAACTGTTTTTT

d_call: .
j_call: TRBJ1-1
clone_size: .
cdr3_length: 13
v_call: TRBV10-2
cdr3_aa: CASLDSLNTEAFF
cdr3_nt: TGCGCCAGCCTGGACAGTTTGAACACTGAAGCTTTCTTT

d_call: .
j_call: TRBJ2-1
clone_size: .
cdr3_length: 13
v_call: TRBV7-3
cdr3_aa: CASRYQGSNEQFF
cdr3_nt: TGTGCCAGCAGGTATCAGGGGTCCAATGAGCAGTTCTTC

d_call: .
j_call: TRBJ1-2
clone_size: .
cdr3_length: 13
v_call: TRBV30
cdr3_aa: CAWEGHGLYGYTF
cdr3_nt: TGTGCCTGGGAGGGACACGGATTATATGGCTACACCTTC

d_call: TRBD1
j_call: TRBJ2-2
clone_size: .
cdr3_length: 15
v_call: TRBV7-7
cdr3_aa: CASSVTGGSTGELFF
cdr3_nt: TGTGCCAGCAGTGTAACAGGGGGCTCCACCGGGGAGCTGTTTTTT

d_call: .
j_call: TRBJ2-6
clone_size: .
cdr3_length: 17
v_call: TRBV30
cdr3_aa: CAWRSQGTGSGANVLTF
cdr3_nt: TGTGCCTGGAGAAGTCAGGGGACGGGGTCTGGGGCCAACGTCCTGACTTTC

d_call: TRBD1
j_call: TRBJ1-5
clone_size: .
cdr3_length: 17
v_call: TRBV18
cdr3_aa: CASSPTGDRASNQPQHF
cdr3_nt: TGTGCCAGCTCACCTACTGGGGACAGGGCTAGCAATCAGCCCCAGCATTTT

d_call: TRBD1
j_call: TRBJ1-3
clone_size: .
cdr3_length: 16
v_call: TRBV6-6
cdr3_aa: CASSYSTGGSGNTIYF
cdr3_nt: TGTGCCAGCAGTTACTCGACAGGGGGTAGTGGAAACACCATATATTTT

d_call: .
j_call: TRBJ1-5
clone_size: .
cdr3_length: 15
v_call: TRBV28
cdr3_aa: CASTPEQGLYQPQHF
cdr3_nt: TGTGCCAGCACCCCGGAACAGGGATTATATCAGCCCCAGCATTTT

d_call: .
j_call: TRBJ2-5
clone_size: .
cdr3_length: 13
v_call: TRBV3-1/TRBV3-2
cdr3_aa: CASARGAQETQYF
cdr3_nt: TGTGCCAGCGCCAGGGGGGCACAAGAGACCCAGTACTTC

d_call: .
j_call: TRBJ1-1
clone_size: .
cdr3_length: 16
v_call: TRBV3-1/TRBV3-2
cdr3_aa: CASSQGSPGLDTEAFF
cdr3_nt: TGTGCCAGCAGCCAAGGATCTCCCGGTTTGGACACTGAAGCTTTCTTT

d_call: .
j_call: TRBJ1-2
clone_size: .
cdr3_length: 11
v_call: TRBV6-1
cdr3_aa: CASSDNHGYTF
cdr3_nt: TGTGCCAGCAGTGACAATCATGGCTACACCTTC

d_call: .
j_call: TRBJ2-3
clone_size: .
cdr3_length: 18
v_call: TRBV4-2
cdr3_aa: CASSQDPPMRGGADTQYF
cdr3_nt: TGTGCCAGCAGCCAAGATCCCCCTATGAGGGGGGGCGCAGATACGCAGTATTTT

d_call: .
j_call: TRBJ2-1
clone_size: .
cdr3_length: 14
v_call: TRBV7-2
cdr3_aa: CASSPSGSYNEQFF
cdr3_nt: TGTGCCAGCAGCCCCAGCGGCTCCTACAATGAGCAGTTCTTC

d_call: TRBD1
j_call: TRBJ1-2
clone_size: .
cdr3_length: 14
v_call: TRBV28
cdr3_aa: CASSSPGQSYGYTF
cdr3_nt: TGTGCCAGCAGTTCCCCGGGACAGAGCTATGGCTACACCTTC

d_call: .
j_call: TRBJ2-1
clone_size: .
cdr3_length: 12
v_call: TRBV11-2
cdr3_aa: CASRVGVAEQFF
cdr3_nt: TGTGCCAGCAGAGTCGGGGTAGCGGAGCAGTTCTTC

d_call: .
j_call: TRBJ1-1
clone_size: .
cdr3_length: 15
v_call: TRBV18
cdr3_aa: CASSPSPQGNTEAFF
cdr3_nt: TGTGCCAGCTCACCAAGCCCTCAGGGGAACACTGAAGCTTTCTTT

d_call: TRBD1
j_call: TRBJ2-3
clone_size: .
cdr3_length: 12
v_call: TRBV6-5
cdr3_aa: CASRQGAGTQYF
cdr3_nt: TGTGCCAGCAGACAGGGGGCGGGCACGCAGTATTTT

d_call: .
j_call: TRBJ1-4
clone_size: .
cdr3_length: 15
v_call: TRBV28
cdr3_aa: CASSEVVRGAEKLFF
cdr3_nt: TGTGCCAGCAGTGAAGTGGTCCGGGGGGCGGAAAAACTGTTTTTT

d_call: TRBD1
j_call: TRBJ1-1
clone_size: .
cdr3_length: 13
v_call: TRBV3-1/TRBV3-2
cdr3_aa: CASSPGRTGKAFF
cdr3_nt: TGTGCCAGCAGTCCGGGGAGGACAGGGAAAGCTTTCTTT

d_call: .
j_call: TRBJ1-5
clone_size: .
cdr3_length: 12
v_call: TRBV10-3
cdr3_aa: CAISDGAQPQHF
cdr3_nt: TGTGCCATCAGTGATGGGGCCCAGCCCCAGCATTTT

d_call: TRBD1
j_call: TRBJ1-4
clone_size: .
cdr3_length: 15
v_call: TRBV9
cdr3_aa: CASSVSGGAHEKLFF
cdr3_nt: TGTGCCAGCAGCGTATCAGGGGGCGCACATGAAAAACTGTTTTTT

d_call: .
j_call: TRBJ2-2
clone_size: .
cdr3_length: 14
v_call: TRBV5-4
cdr3_aa: CASSSGGHTGELFF
cdr3_nt: TGTGCCAGCAGCTCCGGGGGGCACACCGGGGAGCTGTTTTTT

d_call: .
j_call: TRBJ1-1
clone_size: .
cdr3_length: 15
v_call: TRBV11-2
cdr3_aa: CASSLGGTGGVEAFF
cdr3_nt: TGTGCCAGCAGCCTAGGGGGGACGGGAGGGGTTGAAGCTTTCTTT

d_call: .
j_call: TRBJ1-5
clone_size: .
cdr3_length: 13
v_call: TRBV7-2
cdr3_aa: CASSQQGWQPQHF
cdr3_nt: TGTGCCAGCAGTCAACAGGGATGGCAGCCCCAGCATTTT

d_call: TRBD1
j_call: TRBJ1-1
clone_size: few
cdr3_length: 14
v_call: TRBV24-1
cdr3_aa: CATSRTGSPTEAFF
cdr3_nt: TGTGCCACCTCTCGGACAGGGAGTCCTACTGAAGCTTTCTTT

d_call: TRBD1
j_call: TRBJ2-7
clone_size: .
cdr3_length: 14
v_call: TRBV18
cdr3_aa: CASSSTGVEAEQYF
cdr3_nt: TGTGCCAGCTCATCGACAGGGGTGGAGGCGGAGCAGTACTTC

d_call: TRBD2
j_call: TRBJ2-3
clone_size: .
cdr3_length: 14
v_call: TRBV5-1
cdr3_aa: CASTGGGATDTQYF
cdr3_nt: TGCGCCAGTACTGGCGGGGGGGCGACAGATACGCAGTATTTT

d_call: .
j_call: TRBJ1-1
clone_size: .
cdr3_length: 15
v_call: TRBV7-8
cdr3_aa: CASSLDRRVNTEAFF
cdr3_nt: TGTGCCAGCAGCTTAGACAGGAGGGTGAACACTGAAGCTTTCTTT

d_call: TRBD1
j_call: TRBJ2-7
clone_size: .
cdr3_length: 16
v_call: TRBV5-1
cdr3_aa: CASSSSGTGRPYEQYF
cdr3_nt: TGCGCCAGCAGCTCCTCCGGGACAGGGAGGCCCTACGAGCAGTACTTC

d_call: .
j_call: TRBJ1-3
clone_size: .
cdr3_length: 16
v_call: TRBV18
cdr3_aa: CASSPPGAFSGNTIYF
cdr3_nt: TGTGCCAGCTCACCACCGGGCGCCTTCTCTGGAAACACCATATATTTT

d_call: .
j_call: TRBJ2-4
clone_size: .
cdr3_length: 17
v_call: TRBV11-2
cdr3_aa: CASSFRTAQGRSNIQYF
cdr3_nt: TGTGCCAGCAGCTTCCGGACAGCCCAGGGAAGATCAAACATTCAGTACTTC

d_call: .
j_call: TRBJ1-3
clone_size: .
cdr3_length: 14
v_call: TRBV5-1
cdr3_aa: CASSSPGAGNTIYF
cdr3_nt: TGCGCCAGCAGCTCCCCAGGGGCTGGAAACACCATATATTTT

d_call: .
j_call: TRBJ1-3
clone_size: .
cdr3_length: 14
v_call: TRBV19
cdr3_aa: CASSRTVSGNTIYF
cdr3_nt: TGTGCCAGTTCGCGGACAGTCTCTGGAAACACCATATATTTT

d_call: TRBD1
j_call: TRBJ1-2
clone_size: .
cdr3_length: 15
v_call: TRBV7-8
cdr3_aa: CASSAGNRGRGGYTF
cdr3_nt: TGTGCCAGCAGCGCCGGCAACAGGGGGCGAGGTGGCTACACCTTC

d_call: .
j_call: TRBJ2-7
clone_size: .
cdr3_length: 16
v_call: TRBV7-2
cdr3_aa: CASSGGTGKVPYEQYF
cdr3_nt: TGTGCCAGCAGCGGGGGTACAGGGAAAGTTCCCTACGAGCAGTACTTC

d_call: TRBD1
j_call: TRBJ1-1
clone_size: .
cdr3_length: 14
v_call: TRBV3-1/TRBV3-2
cdr3_aa: CASSRPGQGTEAFF
cdr3_nt: TGTGCCAGCAGCCGACCGGGACAGGGGACTGAAGCTTTCTTT

d_call: TRBD1
j_call: TRBJ1-4
clone_size: .
cdr3_length: 17
v_call: TRBV24-1
cdr3_aa: CATSDGTGAAANEKLFF
cdr3_nt: TGTGCCACCAGTGATGGAACAGGGGCCGCGGCTAATGAAAAACTGTTTTTT